Following are 30 T cell receptor beta chains from one sample sequenced in a study of vaccination and CD4 T cells after COVID-19. Sequence data for DNA of cultured CD4+ T cells were generated by the Oncomine TCR Beta short-read assay. MiXCR, run by TCRdb on the PCR reads, gives a single entry per CDR3 protein. This sample has 9,500 to 15,000 distinct CDR3 sequences, with 45% to 65% found just once. As to treatment: approximately 10-day PBMC culture with coronavirus spike peptide pools or control peptides (ViraFEST assay). These TCRs' antigens remain unknown. The sequenced material came from CD4+ T cells from blood, cultured in vitro. These receptors originate from a human donor who had recovered from COVID-19.

This clonotype was recorded once. The chain combines TRBV20-1 with TRBJ1-5; D remains unclear. This CDR3 has 14 residues. Trimming stripped 5 bases from V and 2 bases from J, with 13 bases between. In germline, CDR1 is DFQATT, CDR2 SNEGSKA (reference sequence). CDR3 protein: CSASRAGGNQPQHF. As DNA, the CDR3 is TGCAGTGCTTCGAGGGCCGGGGGCAATCAGCCCCAGCATTTT.

This clonotype has just one count. This rearrangement joins TRBV19 to TRBJ1-2, with 9 bases identical to TRBD1. V was pared by 6 bases and J by 7 bases, with 9 bases of the junction left unmatched. CDR1 LNHDA and CDR2 SQIVND come from the germline V gene (reference sequence). The CDR3 is made up of 14 amino acids. For the CDR3, the DNA is TGTGCCAGTAGCAGAGCAGGGACAGGGTTTGGCTACACCTTC. Translation gives CASSRAGTGFGYTF.

This clonotype has a single count. The rearrangement joins TRBV20-1 to TRBJ1-5, with 9 bases fitting TRBD1. V was clipped by 6 bases and J by 4 bases; unmatched bases: 7. The CDR3 contains 14 residues. Looked up from germline, CDR1 is DFQATT and CDR2 is SNEGSKA (reference sequence). The CDR3 loop is CSATGTGINQPQHF. In nucleotides, the CDR3 is TGCAGTGCAACCGGGACAGGGATTAATCAGCCCCAGCATTTT.

The rearrangement joins TRBV6-4 to TRBJ2-1, with 11 bases lining up with TRBD2. Trimming took 0 bases from V and 6 from J; bases not matched to a gene: 1. Per germline, CDR1 MRHNA and CDR2 SNTAGT. This CDR3 has 15 residues. DNA for the CDR3: TGTGCCAGCAGTGACTCTAGCGGGGGGGCCAATGAGCAGTTCTTC. Translated: CASSDSSGGANEQFF.

CDR3: CASILRGRESMNEQFF. CDR3 sequence (DNA): TGTGCCAGCATCCTCCGAGGGCGGGAGTCGATGAATGAGCAGTTCTTC. The J gene is TRBJ2-1, the V gene TRBV7-8, with 7 bases matching TRBD2. J was trimmed by 7 bases and V by 7 bases; bases with no gene match: 16. Germline CDR1 is SGHVS and CDR2 is FQNEAQ. The CDR3 totals 16 residues.

This clonotype was counted between two and nine times. The CDR3 sequence is CASSPGQQETQYF. CDR3 coding DNA: TGTGCCAGCAGCCCAGGACAGCAAGAGACCCAGTACTTC. The chain recombines TRBV7-2 with TRBJ2-5, with D perhaps TRBD1 (6 bases). The CDR3 length is 13 residues. CDR1 is SGHTA, CDR2 FQGNSA, per germline. The V end was cut by 5 bases, the J end by 2 bases, with 9 bases between.

Written as DNA, the CDR3 is TGTGCCAGCAGCTTAATCAATGAGCAGTTCTTC. Protein sequence: CASSLINEQFF. The chain has TRBV7-9 and TRBJ2-1; the D is unclear. CDR3 length: 11 amino acids. Germline V lookup: CDR1 SEHNR, CDR2 FQNEAQ (reference sequence). Trimming removed 2 bases at V and 6 bases at J, with 2 bases between.

The chain links TRBV7-8 to TRBJ1-2; D possibly corresponds to TRBD1 (6 bases). The V end lost 1 base, the J end lost 1 base, and 16 bases lay between the germline ends. The CDR3 totals 17 residues. Per the germline V gene, CDR1 is SGHVS and CDR2 is FQNEAQ. CDR3 bases: TGTGCCAGCAGCTTAGTGGGGGCAGCCGGAAGTAACTATGGCTACACCTTC. Translation gives CASSLVGAAGSNYGYTF.

This clonotype was counted between two and nine times. As DNA, the CDR3 is TGCAGTGCTGGGGACCCGGGGAACACTGAAGCTTTCTTT. The encoded protein is CSAGDPGNTEAFF. This chain connects TRBV20-1 to TRBJ1-1; maybe TRBD1 (5 bases). The V gene lost 5 bases and the J gene lost 1 base, with 11 bases spanning the gap. Germline V CDR1 and CDR2: DFQATT, SNEGSKA (reference sequence). The CDR3 extends over 13 amino acids.

This clonotype was observed a handful of times. The chain combines TRBV10-1 with TRBJ1-4; D unclear. Trimming left V 11 bases short and J 8 bases short, with 18 bases between. The CDR3 is 13 amino acids. Per germline, CDR1 WNHNN and CDR2 SYGVQD (reference sequence). The CDR3 sequence: CARWALIGEKLFF. DNA for the CDR3: TGCGCCCGATGGGCTCTTATAGGCGAAAAACTGTTTTTT.

In nucleotides, the CDR3 is TGTGCCAGCAGTTACGACAGGGGGTCGGAGGCTTTCTTT. Translated: CASSYDRGSEAFF. V is TRBV6-2 or TRBV6-3 and J is TRBJ1-1, with 9 bases lining up with TRBD1. The CDR3 runs to 13 residues. Germline values: CDR1 MNHEY, CDR2 SVGEGT. Trimming cost V 2 bases and J 11 bases; bases outside gene matches: 6.

This clonotype was observed once. The CDR3 bases are TGTGCCAGCAGTTACCGACCGACAGGGAGGGAGACGTGGGAGCAGTACTTC. Its protein is CASSYRPTGRETWEQYF. The chain carries TRBV6-5 and TRBJ2-7; tentatively, D is TRBD1 or TRBD2 (7 bases each). The CDR3 covers 17 residues. V lost 2 bases to trimming and J lost 7 bases, with 24 bases between them. Per germline, CDR1 MNHEY and CDR2 SVGAGI.

This sequence joins TRBV7-9 and TRBJ1-1; a weak D match, TRBD1 (5 bases). V was cut by 3 bases and J by 1 base, with 18 bases left in between. The V gene's germline CDR1 is SEHNR and CDR2 FQNEAQ (reference sequence). This CDR3 is built from 17 residues. CDR3 DNA: TGTGCCAGCAGCTTGGGGCCCCCCCAACCTCCGAACACTGAAGCTTTCTTT. Encoded protein: CASSLGPPQPPNTEAFF.

Notes on this clonotype: A much larger clone lies one base from this, so it may be a read error. The chain carries TRBV20-1 and TRBJ1-2, with 7 bases lining up with TRBD1. Germline V CDR1 and CDR2: DFQATT, SNEGSKA (reference sequence). The CDR3 sequence is 14 residues long. V was clipped by 3 bases and J by 12 bases; unmatched bases: 16. CDR3 amino acids: CSARPGTFRGGHTF. CDR3 sequence (DNA): TGCAGTGCTAGGCCCGGGACCTTCAGGGGGGGCCACACCTTC.

This rearrangement joins TRBV5-1 to TRBJ1-2; 7 nucleotides match TRBD1. J gave up 2 bases and V 5 bases, and 3 bases lay outside the gene matches. CDR1 is SGHRS and CDR2 is YFSETQ in the germline V gene. The CDR3 length is 13 residues. The CDR3 DNA follows: TGCGCCAGCAGTTGGGGACAGAACTATGGCTACACCTTC. It translates to CASSWGQNYGYTF.

J is TRBJ1-5 and V is TRBV25-1; 9 bases line up with TRBD1. This CDR3 comprises 15 residues. The V gene's germline CDR1 is MGHDK and CDR2 SYGVNS. J was trimmed by 6 bases and V by 3 bases; bases with no gene match: 6. CDR3 amino acids: CASSDGTGTGQPQHF. The DNA for the CDR3 is TGTGCCAGCAGTGACGGGACAGGGACCGGTCAGCCCCAGCATTTT.

The rearrangement links TRBV20-1 to TRBJ1-1; no reliable D call. The germline CDR1 and CDR2 sequences are DFQATT and SNEGSKA (reference sequence). The germline V and J ends were trimmed by 3 bases and 0 bases, with 11 bases remaining between them. The CDR3 runs 14 residues. CDR3 in amino acids: CSASGDKMNTEAFF. The CDR3 nucleotides are TGCAGTGCTAGTGGAGACAAGATGAACACTGAAGCTTTCTTT.

The chain couples TRBV14 to TRBJ2-3; a weak D match, TRBD2 (5 bases). V was shortened by 4 bases and J by 2 bases, with 13 bases between the two germline ends. The germline CDR1 and CDR2 sequences are SGHDN and FVKESK. This CDR3 has 15 amino acids. The CDR3 spells CASSRQLGATDTQYF. CDR3 DNA sequence: TGTGCCAGCAGCCGCCAATTGGGAGCCACAGATACGCAGTATTTT.

The J gene is TRBJ2-3, the V gene TRBV20-1; TRBD2 matches 10 bases. Germline-derived CDR1 and CDR2 are DFQATT and SNEGSKA (reference sequence). The CDR3 loop spans 14 amino acids. J gave up 4 bases and V 5 bases, and 6 bases lay outside the gene matches. In nucleotides, the CDR3 is TGCAGTGCTGCTCTAGCGGGAGCTTCAGATACGCAGTATTTT. It encodes CSAALAGASDTQYF.

This clonotype came up a few times. The rearrangement links TRBV20-1 to TRBJ1-2; D is ambiguous. The CDR3 loop spans 14 amino acids. Deletions cut 4 bases from V and 8 bases from J, with 20 bases between. Per the germline V gene, CDR1 is DFQATT and CDR2 is SNEGSKA (reference sequence). The CDR3 here is CSAMDGGRIKGYTF. As DNA, the CDR3 is TGCAGTGCTATGGACGGAGGCCGGATTAAGGGCTACACCTTC.

The rearrangement joins TRBV7-2 to TRBJ2-5; D is unresolved. CDR1 is SGHTA and CDR2 is FQGNSA in the germline V gene. Trimming left V 1 base short and J 2 bases short, with 5 bases between. This CDR3 has 13 residues. Written as DNA, the CDR3 is TGTGCCAGCAGCTTAGGAACGCAAGAGACCCAGTACTTC. Amino acid sequence: CASSLGTQETQYF. The variable domain in full, completed from reference TRBV7-2 and TRBJ2-5, reads GAGVSQSPSNKVTEKGKDVELRCDPISGHTALYWYRQSLGQGLEFLIYFQGNSAPDKSGLPSDRFSAERTGGSVSTLTIQRTQQEDSAVYLCASSLGTQETQYFGPGTRLLVL.

By sample share, this clonotype is medium-sized. The chain has TRBV21-1 and TRBJ2-3; the table's TRBD2 call for D was not verified on the DNA. TRBV21-1 is a listed pseudogene. The CDR3 covers 21 residues. This CDR3 is CASSKYITGTSGGYPTDTQYF. For the CDR3, the DNA is TGTGCCAGCAGCAAATATATTACCGGGACTAGCGGGGGGTACCCCACAGATACGCAGTATTTT.

CDR3 in amino acids: CASSRDRGNQPQHF. The DNA of the CDR3 is TGTGCCAGCAGTCGTGACAGGGGGAATCAGCCCCAGCATTTT. The chain has TRBV7-2 and TRBJ1-5, with TRBD1 identical over 9 bases. Losses at the gene ends were 6 bases for V and 4 bases for J; bases not matched to a gene: 4. Germline-derived CDR1 and CDR2 are SGHTA and FQGNSA. CDR3 length: 14 amino acids.

The genes are TRBV4-3 and TRBJ1-4; 8 nucleotides agree with TRBD1. In germline, CDR1 is LGHNA, CDR2 YSLEER. V lost 3 bases and J lost 8; bases outside the gene matches: 8. The CDR3 totals 15 residues. Written as DNA, the CDR3 is TGCGCCAGCAGCCATTTGACAGGGGAGCACGAAAAACTGTTTTTT. This gives the protein CASSHLTGEHEKLFF.

This clonotype was counted a single time. V gene TRBV18 combines with J gene TRBJ2-7; 7 nucleotides match TRBD2. The germline V gene encodes CDR1 KGHSH and CDR2 LQKENI. The V segment lost 4 bases and the J segment 3 bases; nucleotides outside the gene matches: 3. The CDR3 totals 13 residues. The CDR3 protein is CASSRTRSYEQYF. The CDR3 DNA reads TGTGCCAGCTCACGGACTAGGAGCTACGAGCAGTACTTC. Drawing the rest from reference TRBV18 and TRBJ2-7, the complete variable domain is NAGVMQNPRHLVRRRGQEARLRCSPMKGHSHVYWYRQLPEEGLKFMVYLQKENIIDESGMPKERFSAEFPKEGPSILRIQQVVRGDSAAYFCASSRTRSYEQYFGPGTRLTVT.

This clonotype showed up just a few times. This sequence joins TRBV11-1 and TRBJ2-1, with 10 bases that match TRBD1. The germline V gene encodes CDR1 SGHAT and CDR2 FQDESV (reference sequence). The CDR3 length is 15 residues. With V trimmed by 7 bases and J by 2 bases, 5 bases remained unmatched. CDR3 residues: CASIPGQGTYNEQFF. The CDR3 nucleotides read TGTGCCAGCATTCCGGGACAGGGGACCTACAATGAGCAGTTCTTC.

This clonotype was observed a handful of times. This chain connects TRBV4-1 to TRBJ2-4; 7 bases agree with TRBD1. The CDR3 runs to 13 residues. CDR1 is MGHRA and CDR2 is YSYEKL in the germline V gene. V shed 3 bases, J shed 16 bases, and the junction held 12 bases outside the gene matches. The CDR3: CASSHSSGTEVYF. CDR3 sequence (DNA): TGCGCCAGCAGCCATTCCTCCGGGACAGAAGTCTACTTC.

V gene TRBV15 combines with J gene TRBJ1-4; possible D gene TRBD1, 5 bases. The CDR3 sequence is 17 residues long. V was shortened by 0 bases and J by 3 bases, with 14 bases between the two germline ends. The germline gives CDR1 LNHNV, CDR2 YYDKDF (reference sequence). The CDR3 is CATSRDPSGAANEKLFF. The DNA of the CDR3 is TGTGCCACCAGCAGAGACCCCTCCGGGGCTGCTAATGAAAAACTGTTTTTT.

The chain recombines TRBV6-5 with TRBJ2-5; D is ambiguous. The CDR3 sequence is 13 residues long. CDR1 is MNHEY and CDR2 is SVGAGI in the germline V gene. Trimming removed 2 bases from V and 4 bases from J, with 8 bases in between. CDR3 bases: TGTGCCAGCAGTTACCGAACAACAGAGACCCAGTACTTC. Amino acid sequence: CASSYRTTETQYF.

V is TRBV9 and J is TRBJ1-2; the match to TRBD1 covers 8 bases. The CDR3 length is 14 residues. Germline CDR1 reads SGDLS; CDR2 reads YYNGEE. Trimming took 4 bases from V and 3 from J; bases not matched to a gene: 5. The CDR3 DNA sequence: TGTGCCAGCAGCTTCTCGGGACAGGACTATGGCTACACCTTC. Translated, it gives CASSFSGQDYGYTF.